One and the same sample provided the 13 T cell receptor beta chains below, sequenced in a study of blood T cell repertoires in COVID-19. The table came from immunoSEQ multiplex PCR; TCRdb's copy has only in-frame clones and leaves some out. This repertoire shows about 180,000 clones, 80% found once; its top ten account for 6.5% to 7%. Sequences were obtained from peripheral blood. Source of these receptors: a man between 65 and 85 years old with active or convalescent COVID-19.

This rearrangement joins TRBV7-2 to TRBJ2-1, with D possibly TRBD1 on 6 matching bases. The V end was cut by 5 bases, the J end by 8 bases, with 13 bases between. Germline CDR1 SGHTA, CDR2 FQGNSA. The length of the CDR3 is 13 residues. The CDR3 here is CASSAHRAYEQFF. For the CDR3, the DNA is TGTGCCAGCAGCGCCCACAGGGCATATGAGCAGTTCTTC. The variable domain in full, with the rest retrieved from reference TRBV7-2 and TRBJ2-1, is GAGVSQSPSNKVTEKGKDVELRCDPISGHTALYWYRQSLGQGLEFLIYFQGNSAPDKSGLPSDRFSAERTGGSVSTLTIQRTQQEDSAVYLCASSAHRAYEQFFGPGTRLTVL.

The chain recombines TRBV18 with TRBJ2-2; possible D gene TRBD1, 5 bases. The CDR3 sequence is 14 residues long. Trimming removed 2 bases from V and 1 base from J, with 5 bases in between. Germline V lookup: CDR1 KGHSH, CDR2 LQKENI. The CDR3, as DNA: TGTGCCAGCTCACCAACAGGGAACACCGGGGAGCTGTTTTTT. This sequence encodes CASSPTGNTGELFF.

This sequence joins TRBV3-1 (or the pseudogene TRBV3-2) and TRBJ2-2; no clear D. The V end was cut by 5 bases, the J end by 6 bases, with 25 bases between. Germline V lookup: CDR1 LGHDT, CDR2 YNNKEL (reference sequence). This CDR3 spans 18 amino acids. The CDR3 bases are TGTGCCAGCAGCGGCCATACAACCTACCCCGGCCGGGCCGGGGAGCTGTTTTTT. It is translated as CASSGHTTYPGRAGELFF.

The V gene is TRBV6-5, the J gene TRBJ1-6; D not certain. This CDR3 contains 14 residues. Trimming took off 2 bases at V and 7 bases at J, with 9 bases between the two ends. Per the germline V gene, CDR1 is MNHEY and CDR2 is SVGAGI. CDR3 sequence (DNA): TGTGCCAGCAGTTACGGTGGCTTCAATTCACCCCTCCACTTT. Amino acid sequence: CASSYGGFNSPLHF.

The chain couples TRBV10-3 to TRBJ2-7; TRBD2 might be the D (8 bases). The CDR3 consists of 16 residues. From germline, CDR1 is ENHRY and CDR2 SYGVKD. The V end was cut by 5 bases, the J end by 6 bases, with 23 bases between. The chain's CDR3 is CAISLGQPNGGGEQYF. CDR3 DNA sequence: TGTGCCATCAGTTTGGGACAGCCCAACGGGGGGGGCGAGCAGTACTTC.

This sequence joins TRBV11-2 and TRBJ1-2, with 8 bases aligning to TRBD1. V lost 5 bases to trimming and J lost 6 bases; unmatched junction nucleotides: 5. The CDR3 length is 13 residues. CDR1 and CDR2 (germline): SGHAT, FQNNGV. CDR3 sequence reads: CASSRGQEDGYTF. In DNA form, the CDR3 reads TGTGCCAGCAGCCGGGGACAGGAAGATGGCTACACCTTC. The full variable domain, its missing parts supplied by reference TRBV11-2 and TRBJ1-2, is EAGVAQSPRYKIIEKRQSVAFWCNPISGHATLYWYQQILGQGPKLLIQFQNNGVVDDSQLPKDRFSAERLKGVDSTLKIQPAKLEDSAVYLCASSRGQEDGYTFGSGTRLTVV.

This clone was detected only a few times. The chain couples TRBV5-1 to TRBJ1-1; a possible D gene is TRBD1 (5 bases). The germline V gene has CDR1 SGHRS and CDR2 YFSETQ. V was clipped by 6 bases and J by 3 bases, with 9 bases between them. This CDR3 is 12 amino acids long. CDR3 sequence (DNA): TGCGCCAGCAAAGCCAGGGACACTGAAGCTTTCTTT. Translation: CASKARDTEAFF.

This clone was observed a single time. CDR3 loop: CASSDRADTSPLHF. The DNA of the CDR3 is TGTGCCAGTAGCGACAGGGCGGACACTTCACCCCTCCACTTT. The V call is TRBV19, the J call TRBJ1-6; 7 bases match TRBD1. Germline assignment: CDR1 LNHDA and CDR2 SQIVND (reference sequence). Losses at the gene ends were 6 bases for V and 9 bases for J; bases not matched to a gene: 8. The CDR3 has 14 residues.

This sequence joins TRBV6-5 and TRBJ1-6; 9 bases align to TRBD1. The CDR3 sequence is 15 residues long. Per the germline V gene, CDR1 is MNHEY and CDR2 is SVGAGI. Trimming cost V 6 bases and J 11 bases; bases outside gene matches: 11. CDR3 residues: CASRDDRDRDPPLHF. The CDR3 nucleotides are TGTGCCAGCAGAGATGACCGGGACAGGGACCCACCCCTCCACTTT.

In its sample, this clone was seen a few times. The chain employs TRBV29-1 and TRBJ1-1; 8 bases line up with TRBD1. V shed 5 bases, J shed 4 bases, and the junction held 6 bases outside the gene matches. CDR1 is SQVTM and CDR2 is ANQGSEA in the germline V gene. The CDR3 spans 13 residues. The CDR3 coding sequence is TGCAGCGTTCTGGCAGACAGGGGCACTGAAGCTTTCTTT. As protein: CSVLADRGTEAFF.

V gene TRBV7-2 combines with J gene TRBJ1-1; 8 nucleotides agree with TRBD1. CDR1 and CDR2 (germline): SGHTA, FQGNSA. The CDR3 spans 15 residues. J lost 5 bases, V lost 5 bases, and 10 bases had no gene match. The CDR3 loop reads CASSLTDRGGTEAFF. The CDR3 DNA is TGTGCCAGCAGCCTCACTGACAGGGGAGGTACTGAAGCTTTCTTT.

The chain carries TRBV6-6 and TRBJ1-1; weak D call: TRBD1 (6 bases). The CDR3 sequence is 13 residues long. V was trimmed by 6 bases and J by 1 base, leaving 9 bases between them. Germline assignment: CDR1 MNHNY and CDR2 SVGAGI (reference sequence). As DNA, the CDR3 is TGTGCCAGCAGAAGGGGGGGGAACACTGAAGCTTTCTTT. It encodes CASRRGGNTEAFF.

Only a few counts were recorded for this clone. The chain combines TRBV7-9 with TRBJ2-1; weak D call: TRBD2 (5 bases). The CDR3 is made up of 13 amino acids. Trimming cost V 3 bases and J 14 bases, with 17 bases left between them. CDR1 is SEHNR, CDR2 FQNEAQ, per germline (reference sequence). CDR3 nucleotide sequence: TGTGCCAGCAGCTTCGGAGCGGTGGAGACCGAGTTCTTC. Amino acids: CASSFGAVETEFF.